This T cell receptor (beta chain) is from a study of blood T cell repertoires in COVID-19. Study details: The United States, Italy and Spain were the sources of the acute and convalescent COVID-19 samples. Nucleic acid was either cDNA or gDNA, and it came from T cells, B-cell-depleted T cells, or PBMCs.

Patients of the Seattle cohort, enrolled during active infection, were followed longitudinally. Under the authors' procedure: Estimated nucleated cell counts came from reference gene primer amplification. Libraries were prepared by immunoSEQ multiplex PCR; TCRdb keeps only in-frame clonotypes and omits some of them. That table furnishes V, J and clone size, whereas the DNA furnished D and trimming. The table shows 330,000 or so clones, with approximately 86% occurring only once. The TCR sequence derives from a man under 40 with COVID-19, enrolled during active disease. The sequenced sample was peripheral blood.

CDR3: CASSLDWQGGYNEQFF. The CDR3 DNA sequence: TGTGCCAGCAGTTTGGATTGGCAGGGGGGCTACAATGAGCAGTTCTTC. The chain is built from TRBV28 and TRBJ2-1; a weak D match, TRBD1 (7 bases). V shed 3 bases and J shed 3 bases, with 15 bases lying between them. Germline-derived CDR1 and CDR2 are MDHEN and SYDVKM. The CDR3 length is 16 residues.